The 27 T cell receptor beta chains presented below share a single source sample, sequenced in a study of blood T cell repertoires in COVID-19. Repertoires were generated with immunoSEQ multiplex PCR, while TCRdb's copy carries only in-frame clones and drops some. The table lists approximately 200,000 clones, approximately 88% of them singletons, with 9% to 12% in the top ten. The specimen sequenced was PBMCs or T cells enriched from blood (not recorded which). The origin of the receptors is a man between 18 and 35 years old with acute COVID-19.

V is TRBV7-3 and J is TRBJ2-3; 9 bases line up with TRBD2. This CDR3 is 16 amino acids long. The J segment lost 0 bases and the V segment lost 5 bases, leaving 6 bases of the junction unmatched. Germline CDR1 and CDR2: SGHTA and FQGTGA. In DNA form, the CDR3 reads TGTGCCAGCAGCCCAGGGACTAGCCGGAGCACAGATACGCAGTATTTT. Its translation is CASSPGTSRSTDTQYF.

The chain combines TRBV6-5 with TRBJ2-7, with 10 bases matching TRBD2. There are 15 residues in the CDR3. The germline V gene encodes CDR1 MNHEY and CDR2 SVGAGI. V lost 4 bases, J lost 2 bases, and 5 bases stayed unmatched. This CDR3 is CASSSGLAVTYEQYF. For the CDR3, the DNA is TGTGCCAGCAGTTCCGGACTAGCGGTTACCTACGAGCAGTACTTC.

This clone was detected only a few times. The rearrangement joins TRBV29-1 to TRBJ1-2; TRBD1 is a possible D gene (6 bases). V lost 5 bases to trimming and J lost 2 bases, with 9 bases between them. The CDR3 length is 12 residues. Germline V gene sequence: CDR1 SQVTM, CDR2 ANQGSEA. The CDR3: CSVRQANYGYTF. The CDR3 DNA sequence: TGCAGCGTTAGACAGGCCAACTATGGCTACACCTTC.

The chain carries TRBV27 and TRBJ1-1; no clear D. Germline V CDR1 and CDR2: MNHEY, SMNVEV (reference sequence). The CDR3 spans 13 residues. The V end lost 2 bases, the J end lost 0 bases, and 4 bases lay between the germline ends. DNA for the CDR3: TGTGCCAGCAGTTTAGAGATGAACACTGAAGCTTTCTTT. As protein: CASSLEMNTEAFF.

In regard to this clone: The same CDR3 can be traced to other DNA sequences in this sample. This CDR3 reads CASSFSDYGYTF. The CDR3 DNA sequence: TGTGCCAGCAGTTTCTCGGACTATGGCTACACCTTC. The V and J genes are TRBV28 and TRBJ1-2; no clear D. The CDR3 is 12 residues long. Germline-derived CDR1 and CDR2 are MDHEN and SYDVKM. Deletions cut 3 bases from V and 3 bases from J, with 5 bases between.

The V and J genes are TRBV4-3 and TRBJ2-1; D is uncertain. The CDR3 runs to 14 residues. Germline lookup yields CDR1 LGHNA and CDR2 YSLEER. V dropped 3 bases and J dropped 2 bases, with 8 bases sitting between them. CDR3 loop: CASSQADTYNEQFF. DNA of the CDR3: TGCGCCAGCAGCCAGGCCGACACCTACAATGAGCAGTTCTTC.

CDR3 sequence reads: CASSLGTSYKEKLFF. CDR3 DNA: TGTGCCAGCAGCTTGGGGACATCTTACAAGGAAAAACTGTTTTTT. The chain has TRBV7-2 and TRBJ1-4, with a weak D call TRBD1 (6 bases). CDR1 and CDR2 (germline): SGHTA, FQGNSA. The CDR3 extends over 15 amino acids. Deletions cut 3 bases from V and 8 bases from J, with 16 bases between.

The DNA of the CDR3 is TGTGCCAGCACCCTAGAGGTCGGCTCTGGAAACACCATATATTTT. Translation gives CASTLEVGSGNTIYF. The chain joins TRBV28 to TRBJ1-3; D is unresolved. V lost 7 bases, J lost 0 bases, and 13 bases lay in between. This CDR3 spans 15 amino acids. Germline V CDR1 and CDR2: MDHEN, SYDVKM.

The CDR3 DNA reads as TGTGCCAGCAGTGACGGGGGGGCCCCCCAGCCCCAGCATTTT. Protein sequence: CASSDGGAPQPQHF. The chain joins TRBV6-1 to TRBJ1-5; weak D call: TRBD1 (6 bases). V lost 3 bases to trimming and J lost 7 bases, with 13 bases between them. CDR1 is MNHNS, CDR2 SASEGT, per germline. This CDR3 is 14 amino acids long.

This chain links TRBV28 with TRBJ2-5; maybe TRBD1 (5 bases). This CDR3 contains 12 residues. Trimming left V 5 bases short and J 4 bases short, with 8 bases between. In germline, CDR1 is MDHEN, CDR2 SYDVKM. CDR3 sequence: CASSTGRETQYF. The CDR3 bases are TGTGCCAGCAGTACAGGTAGAGAGACCCAGTACTTC.

The chain carries TRBV11-2 and TRBJ2-7; 8 positions match TRBD1. The CDR3 runs 15 residues. CDR1 SGHAT and CDR2 FQNNGV come from the germline V gene. Unmatched junction bases numbered 7, after V lost 1 base and J lost 5 bases. CDR3 in DNA: TGTGCCAGCAGCTTAGGGGGCAGGGGGCGGGACGAGCAGTACTTC. Its protein product is CASSLGGRGRDEQYF.

The chain carries TRBV28 and TRBJ1-1; D remains unclear. V lost 2 bases to trimming and J lost 1 base, with 8 bases between them. The V gene's germline CDR1 is MDHEN and CDR2 SYDVKM. The length of the CDR3 is 14 residues. The CDR3: CASSLDTSNTEAFF. CDR3 bases: TGTGCCAGCAGTTTAGACACCTCGAACACTGAAGCTTTCTTT.

V usage is TRBV5-4 and J usage is TRBJ2-1; 9 bases fit TRBD2. The CDR3 is 18 residues long. V trimming: 5 bases; J trimming: 8 bases; junction bases outside the gene matches: 20. Germline CDR1 is SGHNT and CDR2 is YYREEE (reference sequence). The CDR3 loop is CASSMEGWREGRKDEQFF. The CDR3, as DNA: TGTGCCAGCAGTATGGAAGGGTGGCGGGAGGGCCGGAAGGATGAGCAGTTCTTC.

This clone was counted once. The chain joins TRBV23-1 to TRBJ2-3; TRBD1 might be the D (5 bases). TRBV23-1 is known as an ORF, though its function is uncertain. The V gene lost 0 bases and the J gene lost 2 bases, with 15 bases spanning the gap. CDR3 size: 17 residues. The CDR3 sequence is CASSQSYYWGLTDTQYF. CDR3 coding DNA: TGCGCCAGCAGTCAATCTTACTACTGGGGCCTCACAGATACGCAGTATTTT.

The CDR3 sequence: CASSITAHNLLNRRDSVYEQYF. CDR3 coding DNA: TGTGCCAGTAGTATAACGGCCCATAATCTTTTAAACCGGCGGGACTCCGTTTACGAGCAGTACTTC. The chain links TRBV19 to TRBJ2-7; tentatively, D is TRBD2 (6 bases). V dropped 2 bases and J dropped 4 bases, with 36 bases sitting between them. This CDR3 has 22 amino acids. Germline V gene sequence: CDR1 LNHDA, CDR2 SQIVND (reference sequence).

The V call is TRBV3-1 (or the pseudogene TRBV3-2), the J call TRBJ2-3; perhaps TRBD2 as D (6 bases). With 4 bases removed from V and 2 bases from J, the gap between germline ends came to 13 bases. Germline CDR1 reads LGHDT; CDR2 reads YNNKEL (reference sequence). This CDR3 region has 15 residues. DNA of the CDR3: TGTGCCAGCAGCCCCGAACTAGCTTCCACAGATACGCAGTATTTT. Residues: CASSPELASTDTQYF.

The gene calls are TRBV11-3 and TRBJ2-1; 12 bases match TRBD2. In germline, CDR1 is SGHNT, CDR2 YENEEA. J lost 6 bases, V lost 5 bases, and 8 bases had no gene match. The CDR3 has 16 amino acids. The DNA of the CDR3 is TGTGCCAGCAGCGGAGGTGCTAGCGGGAGGGTCAATGAGCAGTTCTTC. This sequence encodes CASSGGASGRVNEQFF.

The chain uses TRBV7-9 and TRBJ1-3; D is unclear. The CDR3 totals 13 residues. Germline CDR1 and CDR2: SEHNR and FQNEAQ (reference sequence). V was cut by 7 bases and J by 1 base, with 8 bases left in between. The CDR3, as DNA: TGTGCCAGCACCCCCAGTTCTGGAAACACCATATATTTT. This gives the protein CASTPSSGNTIYF.

The chain has TRBV29-1 and TRBJ1-2; perhaps TRBD1 as D (6 bases). Per germline, CDR1 SQVTM and CDR2 ANQGSEA. V lost 1 base and J 3 bases, leaving 12 bases between the germline ends. This CDR3 is 14 amino acids long. The CDR3 here is CSVEGGRGDYGYTF. As DNA, the CDR3 is TGCAGCGTTGAAGGGGGCAGGGGTGACTATGGCTACACCTTC.

This rearrangement joins TRBV28 to TRBJ1-2; D is unclear. The CDR3 extends over 12 amino acids. Germline assignment: CDR1 MDHEN and CDR2 SYDVKM. V lost 6 bases to trimming and J lost 4 bases, with 9 bases between them. The CDR3 sequence: CASSARIYGYTF. The CDR3 DNA reads as TGTGCCAGCAGCGCCAGGATCTATGGCTACACCTTC.

The J gene is TRBJ1-5, the V gene TRBV2, with TRBD1 as a possible D gene (5 bases). V dropped 6 bases and J dropped 2 bases, with 14 bases sitting between them. From germline, CDR1 is SNHLY and CDR2 FYNNEI. The CDR3 is made up of 15 amino acids. The CDR3 DNA reads as TGTGCCAGCAGCGAGGACACAACCGGCAATCAGCCCCAGCATTTT. Translation: CASSEDTTGNQPQHF.

This chain joins TRBV6-1 and TRBJ1-4; D uncertain. CDR1 is MNHNS and CDR2 is SASEGT in the germline V gene. The germline V and J ends were trimmed by 3 bases and 6 bases, with 11 bases remaining between them. The CDR3 contains 14 residues. CDR3 region: CASSDAGIDEKLFF. The CDR3 region has the DNA TGTGCCAGCAGTGACGCAGGAATAGATGAAAAACTGTTTTTT.

V is TRBV2 and J is TRBJ1-1, with D hard to call. The CDR3 contains 14 residues. Germline CDR1 and CDR2: SNHLY and FYNNEI. V dropped 0 bases and J dropped 4 bases, with 9 bases sitting between them. CDR3 DNA: TGTGCCAGCAGTGAAGCTGGGCGTAGCACTGAAGCTTTCTTT. Protein sequence: CASSEAGRSTEAFF.

This chain links TRBV7-3 with TRBJ2-1, with TRBD1 identical over 10 bases. Germline CDR1 and CDR2: SGHTA and FQGTGA. The CDR3 sequence is 15 residues long. Trimming at V came to 4 bases and at J to 5 bases, leaving 5 bases not matched to a gene. CDR3 coding DNA: TGTGCCAGCAGCTCCCGGGACAGGGGCCACAATGAGCAGTTCTTC. As protein: CASSSRDRGHNEQFF.

This clone was found once. V usage is TRBV2 and J usage is TRBJ1-6, with D unclear. The CDR3 is 15 amino acids. V was pared by 3 bases and J by 1 base, with 7 bases between. Germline CDR1 SNHLY, CDR2 FYNNEI. CDR3 coding DNA: TGTGCCAGCAGTGAGCGGCAGTCCTATAATTCACCCCTCCACTTT. Protein: CASSERQSYNSPLHF.

J is TRBJ2-5 and V is TRBV28; 12 positions agree with TRBD2. The V gene end was trimmed by 7 bases and the J gene end by 1 base; junction bases not matched to a gene: 7. The CDR3 covers 16 residues. The germline V gene encodes CDR1 MDHEN and CDR2 SYDVKM. The CDR3 region is CASKKGLAGSQETQYF. DNA for the CDR3: TGTGCCAGCAAAAAGGGACTAGCGGGTTCCCAAGAGACCCAGTACTTC.

The chain employs TRBV7-8 and TRBJ2-7; perhaps TRBD2 as D (6 bases). This CDR3 comprises 15 residues. The germline V and J ends were trimmed by 6 bases and 1 base, with 16 bases remaining between them. Germline CDR1 reads SGHVS; CDR2 reads FQNEAQ. The CDR3 nucleotides read TGTGCCAGCAGGGCGGATAGCGGCCTGTCCTACGAGCAGTACTTC. This codes for CASRADSGLSYEQYF.